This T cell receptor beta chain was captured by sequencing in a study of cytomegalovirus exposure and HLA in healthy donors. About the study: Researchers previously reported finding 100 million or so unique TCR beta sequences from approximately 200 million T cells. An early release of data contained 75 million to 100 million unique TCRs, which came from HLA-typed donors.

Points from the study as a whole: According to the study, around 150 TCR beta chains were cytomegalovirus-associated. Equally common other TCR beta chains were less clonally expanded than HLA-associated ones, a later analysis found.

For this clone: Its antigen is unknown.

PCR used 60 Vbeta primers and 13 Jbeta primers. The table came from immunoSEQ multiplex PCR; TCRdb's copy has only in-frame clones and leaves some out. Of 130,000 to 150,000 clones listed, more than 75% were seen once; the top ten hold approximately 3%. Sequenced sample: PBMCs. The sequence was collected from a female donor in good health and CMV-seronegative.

CDR3 bases: TGTGCCAGCAGCTCGGACAGGGCCCATCAGCCCCAGCATTTT. It encodes CASSSDRAHQPQHF. This chain joins TRBV7-2 and TRBJ1-5; TRBD1 matches 8 bases. The CDR3 sequence is 14 residues long. Germline V gene sequence: CDR1 SGHTA, CDR2 FQGNSA. Trimming at V came to 4 bases and at J to 5 bases, leaving 4 bases not matched to a gene.